This T cell receptor (beta chain) derives from a study of T cells in Graves' hyperthyroidism and ophthalmopathy. Trimming took 2 bases from V and 4 from J; bases not matched to a gene: 10. The CDR3 contains 18 residues. Germline V CDR1 and CDR2: SGHTA, FQGNSA. RNA transcripts served as the template for amplifying TCR beta CDR3 regions. During a first-round RT-PCR of the TCR CDR3, the HTBI primer set was used. TCRdb reprocessed the multiplex PCR reads via MiXCR and lists one record per CDR3 protein. The sample lists over 350,000 distinct CDR3 sequences, over 13% occurring once. This rearrangement joins TRBV7-2 to TRBJ2-3, with 12 bases aligning to TRBD2. This TCR came from a man aged 50-59 years with Graves' ophthalmopathy. The specimen sequenced was blood. CDR3 in DNA: TGTGCCAGCAGCTTAAGGCTAGCGGGAGGGAGGGGGGCAGATACGCAGTATTTT. As protein: CASSLRLAGGRGADTQYF.